The rows below give T cell receptor beta chains drawn from one sample of a study of fetal regulatory T cell absence and autoimmunity. The repertoire was sequenced with immunoSEQ multiplex PCR; TCRdb's copy has only in-frame clones and lacks some. The sample carries around 100,000 clones, around 72% recorded once. The sample comprised pancreas tissue. These receptors all come from a male donor with IPEX syndrome. Each CDR3 is given with its conserved first and last residue. The order of the fields is V gene, CDR3 protein.

v_call: TRBV6-1
cdr3_aa: CASSDRTGREKLFF

v_call: TRBV7-2
cdr3_aa: CASSLVDRATDTQYF

v_call: TRBV11-3
cdr3_aa: CASSLIAGSRETQYF

v_call: TRBV9
cdr3_aa: CASSVGDEQYF

v_call: TRBV7-9
cdr3_aa: CASSHRPETQYF

v_call: TRBV21-1
cdr3_aa: CASSKVASRGDGYTF

v_call: TRBV5-1
cdr3_aa: CASRMGPGLANEKLFF

v_call: TRBV7-9
cdr3_aa: CASSPPSGGPDTQYF

v_call: TRBV27
cdr3_aa: CASQAGLSREQYF

v_call: TRBV29-1
cdr3_aa: CSVEDLLAGRDEQFF

v_call: TRBV7-9
cdr3_aa: CASSLAGQAEAFF

v_call: TRBV6-1
cdr3_aa: CASVKGGLVEQYF

v_call: TRBV11-3
cdr3_aa: CASSARTSGGANEQFF

v_call: TRBV27
cdr3_aa: CASSRQGSYGYTF

v_call: TRBV19
cdr3_aa: CASSIRAGGSTDTQYF

v_call: TRBV5-4
cdr3_aa: CASSLLQGANYGYTF

v_call: TRBV6-1
cdr3_aa: CASSDRDQPQHF

v_call: TRBV6-1
cdr3_aa: CASSEWASRYEQYF

v_call: TRBV21-1
cdr3_aa: CASGQGTLTDTQYF

v_call: TRBV9
cdr3_aa: CASSVDAGLGNTIYF

v_call: TRBV29-1
cdr3_aa: CSVGLLYEQYF

v_call: TRBV27
cdr3_aa: CASQAGGPGVNTEAFF

v_call: TRBV11-3
cdr3_aa: CASSLWGNEQYF

v_call: TRBV5-1
cdr3_aa: CASSLEIQGRDTQYF

v_call: TRBV30
cdr3_aa: CAWSVRVNQPQHF

v_call: TRBV5-4
cdr3_aa: CASSFGGFNYGYTF

v_call: TRBV5-6
cdr3_aa: CASRLAQETQYF

v_call: TRBV12-2
cdr3_aa: CASRRFGLAASGGDEQFF

v_call: TRBV7-2
cdr3_aa: CASSLETGISYEQYF

v_call: TRBV5-4
cdr3_aa: CASSLRSGGPPYEQYF

v_call: TRBV5-1
cdr3_aa: CASSQYGTEDYGYTF

v_call: TRBV14
cdr3_aa: CASSPGSWQILPLNYGYTF

v_call: TRBV10-2
cdr3_aa: CASSDGGTNTEAFF

v_call: TRBV27
cdr3_aa: CASSLYDGSRSYNEQFF

v_call: TRBV19
cdr3_aa: CASSPKGAGTEAFF

v_call: TRBV6-5
cdr3_aa: CASSYSVGGNEQFF